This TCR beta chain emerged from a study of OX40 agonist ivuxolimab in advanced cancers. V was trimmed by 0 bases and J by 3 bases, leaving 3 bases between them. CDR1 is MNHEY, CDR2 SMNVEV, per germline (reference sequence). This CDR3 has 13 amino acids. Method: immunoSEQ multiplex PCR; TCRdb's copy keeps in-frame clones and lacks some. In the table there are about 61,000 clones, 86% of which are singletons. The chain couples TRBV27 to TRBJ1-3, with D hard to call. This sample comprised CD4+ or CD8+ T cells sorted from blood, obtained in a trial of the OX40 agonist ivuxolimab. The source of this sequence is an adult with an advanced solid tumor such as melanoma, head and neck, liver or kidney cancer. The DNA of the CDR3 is TGTGCCAGCAGTTTATCGGTTGGAAACACCATATATTTT. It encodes CASSLSVGNTIYF.